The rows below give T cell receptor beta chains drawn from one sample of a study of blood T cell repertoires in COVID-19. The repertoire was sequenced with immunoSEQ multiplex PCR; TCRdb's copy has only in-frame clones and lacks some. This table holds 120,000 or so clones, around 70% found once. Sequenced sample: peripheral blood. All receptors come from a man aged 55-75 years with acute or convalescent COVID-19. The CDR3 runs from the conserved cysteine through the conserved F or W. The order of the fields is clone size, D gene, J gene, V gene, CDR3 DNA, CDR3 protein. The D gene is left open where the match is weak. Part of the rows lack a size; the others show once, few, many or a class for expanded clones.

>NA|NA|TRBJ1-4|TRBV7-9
TGTGCCAGCAGCTTAGCCAGGGCTCTTAATGAAAAACTGTTTTTT
CASSLARALNEKLFF
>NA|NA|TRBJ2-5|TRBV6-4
TGTGCCAGCAGCGATACAGGGCCGGAGACCCAGTACTTC
CASSDTGPETQYF
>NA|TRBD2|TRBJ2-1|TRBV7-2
TGTGCCAGCAGCTGGAGACTAGCGGACAATGAGCAGTTCTTC
CASSWRLADNEQFF
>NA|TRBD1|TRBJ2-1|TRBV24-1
TGTGCCACCAGTGGCCAGGGGGCTACGAATGAGCAGTTCTTC
CATSGQGATNEQFF
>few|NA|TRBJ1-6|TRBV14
TGTGCCAGCAGCAAGAGGGCGGACAGTTCCCTTTCACCCCTCCACTTT
CASSKRADSSLSPLHF
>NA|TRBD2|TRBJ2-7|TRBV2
TGTGCCAGCAGTGGCGCCTTGAGGGGAGCTAGCGGCAACTTC
CASSGALRGASGNF
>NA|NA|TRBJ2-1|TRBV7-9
TGTGCCAGCAGCTTAGGCTGGGGAGACAATGAGCAGTTCTTC
CASSLGWGDNEQFF
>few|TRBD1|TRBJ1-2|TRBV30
TGTGCCTGGGGGTTGACAGGGCCAGTACATGGCTACACCTTC
CAWGLTGPVHGYTF
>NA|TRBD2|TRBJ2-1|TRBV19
TGTGCCAGTAGTATTGGGACTAGCGGGAGTTCCTACAATGAGCAGTTCTTC
CASSIGTSGSSYNEQFF
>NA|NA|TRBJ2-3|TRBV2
TGTGCCAGCAGGCACCTTTTCGGAGGGGATAGCACAGATACGCAGTATTTT
CASRHLFGGDSTDTQYF
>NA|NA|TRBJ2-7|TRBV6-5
TGTGCCAGCAGTTACGGCAGGGGTATCAACGAGCAGTACTTC
CASSYGRGINEQYF
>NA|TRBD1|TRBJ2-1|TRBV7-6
TGTGCCAGCCACCCGGGGACAGATTACAATGAGCAGTTCTTC
CASHPGTDYNEQFF
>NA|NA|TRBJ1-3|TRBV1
TGCACCAGCAGCCAAATGGCAGAGGACTCTGGAAACACCATATATTTT
CTSSQMAEDSGNTIYF
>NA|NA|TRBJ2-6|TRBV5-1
TGCGCCAGCAGCTTGGTTGACATCTCTGGGGCCAACGTCCTGACTTTC
CASSLVDISGANVLTF
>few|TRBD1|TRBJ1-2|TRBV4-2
TGTGCCAGCAGCCATATTCAGGGGGCTAACTATGGCTACACCTTC
CASSHIQGANYGYTF
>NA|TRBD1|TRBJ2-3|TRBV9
TGTGCCAGCAGCGCCAGGACAGGGCCGACAGATACGCAGTATTTT
CASSARTGPTDTQYF
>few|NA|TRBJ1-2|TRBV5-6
TGTGCCAGCAGCCTGGGGGCTGACCTCCTACGTAGCGATGGCTACACCTTC
CASSLGADLLRSDGYTF